One TCR beta chain is described in this entry. No antigen is known for it. The V end lost 2 bases, the J end lost 5 bases, and 15 bases lay between the germline ends. The CDR3 has 15 residues. Germline CDR1 and CDR2: SNHLY and FYNNEI. This sample stems from a study of response to subunit inactivated influenza vaccine. Whole-study results and caveats: Authors suggested few new T cells are recruited by each seasonal influenza vaccination.

TCRdb reprocessed the RT-PCR reads with MiXCR, giving one entry per CDR3 protein. The sample lists about 500,000 distinct CDR3 sequences; approximately 15% were seen once. The input for sequencing was CD4+ T cells sorted from PBMCs, taken less than 30 months after vaccination. V is TRBV2 and J is TRBJ2-5; TRBD2 is a possible D gene (7 bases). The receptor was derived from a man aged 50-75 years who received an inactivated influenza vaccine. The CDR3 is CASSEFGGGGETQYF. In nucleotides, the CDR3 is TGTGCCAGCAGTGAATTCGGCGGGGGCGGGGAGACCCAGTACTTC.